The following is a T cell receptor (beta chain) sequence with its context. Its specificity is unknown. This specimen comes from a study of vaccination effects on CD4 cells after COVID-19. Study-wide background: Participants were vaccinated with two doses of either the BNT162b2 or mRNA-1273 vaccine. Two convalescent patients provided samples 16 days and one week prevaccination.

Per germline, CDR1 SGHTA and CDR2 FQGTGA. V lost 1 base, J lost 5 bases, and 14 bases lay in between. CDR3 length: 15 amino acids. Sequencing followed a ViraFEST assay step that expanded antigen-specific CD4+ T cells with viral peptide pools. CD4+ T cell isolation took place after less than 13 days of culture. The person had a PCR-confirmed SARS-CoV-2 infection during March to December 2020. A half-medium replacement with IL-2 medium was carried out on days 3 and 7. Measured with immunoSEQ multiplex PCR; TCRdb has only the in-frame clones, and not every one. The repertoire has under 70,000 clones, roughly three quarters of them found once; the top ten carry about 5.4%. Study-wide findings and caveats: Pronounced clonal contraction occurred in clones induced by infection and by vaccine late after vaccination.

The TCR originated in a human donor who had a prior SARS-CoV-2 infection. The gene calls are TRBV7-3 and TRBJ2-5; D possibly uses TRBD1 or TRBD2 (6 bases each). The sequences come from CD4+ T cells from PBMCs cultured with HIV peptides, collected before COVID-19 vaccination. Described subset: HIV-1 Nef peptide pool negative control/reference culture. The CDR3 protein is CASSLIPGAGETQYF. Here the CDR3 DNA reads TGTGCCAGCAGCTTAATACCGGGGGCGGGGGAGACCCAGTACTTC.